The rows below give T cell receptor beta chains drawn from one sample of a study of Graves' ophthalmopathy and Graves' hyperthyroidism. TCRdb processed the multiplex PCR reads anew with MiXCR; each CDR3 protein has one entry. The sample holds over a million distinct CDR3 sequences; about 40% are singletons and the top ten take around 10%. The sequencing input was peripheral blood or thyroid tissue (not recorded which). These receptors all stem from an adult man with Graves' hyperthyroidism. Both conserved end residues are part of each CDR3. Fields, in order: clone size, J gene, D gene, V gene, CDR3 protein, CDR3 DNA. A D gene is named only where the DNA matches it firmly. Clone size is shown for a subset of rows, as once, few, many or a class of expanded clone.

>-|TRBJ1-2|TRBD1|TRBV7-1
CASSSYDDRGYYGYTF
TGTGCCAGCAGCTCCTACGACGACAGGGGGTACTATGGCTACACCTTC
>few|TRBJ2-6|TRBD1|TRBV7-2
CASSYRDRDSGANVLTF
TGTGCCAGCAGTTACCGGGACAGGGATTCTGGGGCCAACGTCCTGACTTTC
>-|TRBJ1-2|-|TRBV12-3/TRBV12-4
CASRHGGSAYGYTF
TGTGCCAGCAGACACGGTGGGTCAGCCTATGGCTACACCTTC
>few|TRBJ1-3|-|TRBV20-1
CSAREQSLNTIYF
TGCAGTGCTAGAGAACAGAGCCTAAACACCATATATTTT
>-|TRBJ1-3|-|TRBV10-3
CAISGSGGFGNTIYF
TGTGCCATCAGTGGTAGCGGGGGCTTCGGAAACACCATATATTTT
>many|TRBJ1-3|-|TRBV29-1
CSAQGSAGNTIYF
TGCAGCGCTCAGGGATCTGCGGGAAACACCATATATTTT
>many|TRBJ2-5|TRBD2|TRBV10-3
CASHPGLERGETQYF
TGTGCCAGCCACCCGGGACTAGAAAGGGGAGAGACCCAGTACTTC
>-|TRBJ1-4|-|TRBV2
CASSLFPEWEKLFF
TGTGCCAGCAGTTTATTTCCAGAATGGGAAAAACTGTTTTTT
>once|TRBJ2-7|-|TRBV15
CATSSPRVGGDEQYF
TGTGCCACCAGCAGCCCCAGGGTTGGGGGAGACGAGCAGTACTTC
>-|TRBJ2-5|TRBD2|TRBV7-9
CASSVGTSGGTQYF
TGCGCCAGCAGCGTCGGGACTAGCGGTGGGACCCAGTACTTC
>many|TRBJ1-2|-|TRBV29-1
CSAGQSNYGYTF
TGCAGCGCCGGACAGTCTAACTATGGCTACACCTTC
>-|TRBJ2-2|-|TRBV20-1
CSARDPGRETGELFF
TGCAGTGCTAGAGATCCTGGGAGAGAGACCGGGGAGCTGTTTTTT
>-|TRBJ1-6|TRBD1|TRBV10-3
CAISGGTVSSPLHF
TGTGCCATCAGTGGGGGGACAGTCTCTTCACCCCTCCACTTT
>-|TRBJ1-5|-|TRBV6-2/TRBV6-3
CASSYQDYSNQPQHF
TGTGCCAGCAGTTACCAAGATTATAGCAATCAGCCCCAGCATTTT